The clone carrying this TCR beta chain was observed a handful of times. What it binds is unknown. This record comes from a study of cytomegalovirus exposure and HLA in healthy donors. Background on the study: Earlier sequencing of about 179 million T cells yielded 100 million to 140 million unique TCR beta sequences.

Vbeta (60) and Jbeta (13) primers were used in the PCR. Repertoires were generated with immunoSEQ multiplex PCR, while TCRdb's copy carries only in-frame clones and drops some. The table records around 130,000 clones, roughly 62% of them present only once. General study findings and limits: Within the data, a cluster of highly shared sequence variants was likely a sequencing artifact. For most TCR beta V segments, an earlier analysis put the productive rate at about 90% or about 30% of the time.

The CDR3 runs to 14 residues. The J segment lost 4 bases and the V segment lost 5 bases, leaving 8 bases of the junction unmatched. In germline, CDR1 is SGHNT, CDR2 YYREEE (reference sequence). The chain uses TRBV5-4 and TRBJ1-2; TRBD1 agrees at 7 bases. This sequence originates from a male donor in good health and CMV-seronegative. The sample was PBMCs. The CDR3 here is CASRAVGDSYGYTF. As DNA, the CDR3 is TGTGCCAGCAGGGCAGTAGGGGACAGCTATGGCTACACCTTC.